A selection of T cell receptor beta chains follows, all from one sample in a study of T cell clonotyping in hematopoietic cell transplantation. TCRdb's table, derived via immunoSEQ multiplex PCR, lists solely in-frame clones and lacks some. The table shows fewer than 80,000 clones, with approximately 94% occurring only once. Input material: peripheral blood mononuclear cells. The receptors originated from a man aged 45 to 65 in good health. Some clones in this sample may be carry-over from other donors' samples. CDR3s leave out the opening cysteine and the closing phenylalanine or tryptophan. A D gene is named only where the DNA matches it firmly.

V gene	D gene	J gene	CDR3 protein
TRBV9	.	TRBJ2-3	ASSEGRDTQY
TRBV7-6	TRBD2	TRBJ2-2	ASSARLAGDTGELF
TRBV30	TRBD2	TRBJ2-1	ACRGLAGTDEQF
TRBV7-6	TRBD1	TRBJ1-4	ASSTRQGGEKLF
TRBV5-4	.	TRBJ1-2	ASSLISTSYSNYGYT
TRBV6-6	.	TRBJ2-2	ASRFPGTTRELF
TRBV5-4	TRBD1	TRBJ2-7	ASSRQTGGNEQY
TRBV6-1	.	TRBJ1-6	ASSDGQRVYNSPLH
TRBV28	.	TRBJ2-5	ASSAPGETQY
TRBV6-5	.	TRBJ2-5	ASSYSGSSSGETQY
TRBV2	.	TRBJ2-7	ASSEALLEEGEQY
TRBV10-3	.	TRBJ1-1	AISESGGYTEAF
TRBV7-3	TRBD2	TRBJ2-3	ASSLGLAGGSADTQY
TRBV5-1	TRBD1	TRBJ2-7	ASSLEVTGVSYEQY
TRBV6-5	TRBD1	TRBJ1-1	ASRFHRGTEAF
TRBV7-6	.	TRBJ1-1	ASSLGQMNTEAF
TRBV27	TRBD1	TRBJ2-7	ASSFTGTAVSYEQY
TRBV6-6	.	TRBJ1-1	ASTHERANTEAF
TRBV11-2	.	TRBJ1-1	ASRMNTEAF
TRBV4-2	.	TRBJ2-6	ASSQPGGPPGANVLT
TRBV7-8	.	TRBJ2-2	ASSLPIGELF
TRBV7-8	TRBD2	TRBJ2-7	ASSTSLAGGYEQY
TRBV27	.	TRBJ2-1	ASSPRTDSYNEQF